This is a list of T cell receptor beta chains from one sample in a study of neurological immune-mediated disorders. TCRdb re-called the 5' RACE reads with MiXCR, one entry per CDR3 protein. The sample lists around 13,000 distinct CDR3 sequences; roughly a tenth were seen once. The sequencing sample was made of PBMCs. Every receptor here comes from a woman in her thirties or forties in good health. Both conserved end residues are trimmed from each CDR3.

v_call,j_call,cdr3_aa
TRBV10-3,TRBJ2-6,AINMGPFSGANVLT
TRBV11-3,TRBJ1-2,ASSPSGGCYPPWSRT
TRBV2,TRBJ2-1,ASSEAWGNYNEQF
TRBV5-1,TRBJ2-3,ASSFGVGFTDTQY
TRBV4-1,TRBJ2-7,ASSQGRNYEQY
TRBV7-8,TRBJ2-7,ASSLESGANYEQY
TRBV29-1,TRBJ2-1,SVDYLTGEQF
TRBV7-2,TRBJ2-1,ASNRREYNEQF
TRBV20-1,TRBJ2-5,SAQSGIKETQY
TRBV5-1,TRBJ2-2,ASSFRLAGNTGELF
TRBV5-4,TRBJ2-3,ASSLELTSTDTQY
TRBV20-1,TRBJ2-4,SASSGFEY
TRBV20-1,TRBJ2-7,SATPGLDTYEQY
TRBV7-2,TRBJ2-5,ASSSPAAQY
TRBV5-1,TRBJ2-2,ASSLAGGGIGFAGELF
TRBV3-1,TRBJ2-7,ASSPGLAASYEQY
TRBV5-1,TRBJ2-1,ASNWAGVTDTQF
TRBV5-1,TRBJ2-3,ASSLGGQTDTQY
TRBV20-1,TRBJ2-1,SANAGTASYNEQF
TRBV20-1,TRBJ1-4,SAPGGAPNEKLF
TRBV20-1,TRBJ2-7,SAHPLGEQY
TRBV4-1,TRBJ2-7,ASSQDFPGDSYEQY
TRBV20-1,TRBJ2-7,SARVGLAGGPGEQY
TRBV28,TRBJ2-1,ASSLTAGTGGKTYNEQF
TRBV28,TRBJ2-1,ASSYRLAGNEQF
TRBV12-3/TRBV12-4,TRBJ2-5,ASTPDRAKETQY
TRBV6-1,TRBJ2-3,ASDRTDTQY
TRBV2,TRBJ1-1,ASRGGEKAF
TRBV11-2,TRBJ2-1,ASSPQTARNEQF
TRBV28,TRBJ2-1,ASSPWDEQF
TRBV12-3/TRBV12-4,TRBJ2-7,ASGDLTSEQY
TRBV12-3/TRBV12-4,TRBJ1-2,ASSRNFRVPSYGYT
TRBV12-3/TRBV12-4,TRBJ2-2,ASSTAGSLNTGELF
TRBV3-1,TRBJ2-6,ASSLGARAGANVLT
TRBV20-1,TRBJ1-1,SAREGGNTEAF
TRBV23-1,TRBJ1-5,ASSGKPQH
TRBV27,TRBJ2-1,ATQGRERDNEQF
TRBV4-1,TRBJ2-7,ASSQINPYRDPTYEQY
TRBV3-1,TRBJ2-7,ASSQASLRLESGYEQY
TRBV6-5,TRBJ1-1,ASSPWGAGTEAF
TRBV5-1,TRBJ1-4,ASSRTAGDEKLF
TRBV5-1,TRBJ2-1,ASSFLRAGGSNEQF
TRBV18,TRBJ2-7,ASSPVGLSYEQY
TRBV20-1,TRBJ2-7,SAIHQLATYEQY
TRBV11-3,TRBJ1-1,ASSLTGSITEAF
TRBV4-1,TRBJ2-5,ASSQDQGTGRETQY
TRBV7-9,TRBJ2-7,ASSLPTGQWDEQY
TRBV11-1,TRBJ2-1,ASSLDRSYNEQF
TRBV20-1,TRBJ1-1,SARVRGEAF
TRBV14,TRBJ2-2,ASSQERSRSFANTGELF
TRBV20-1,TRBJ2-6,SAGPQPGSSGANVLT